Sequencing of this TCR beta chain was carried out in a study of T cells in Graves' hyperthyroidism and ophthalmopathy. Whole-study results and caveats: A model of 13 V-J features distinguished ophthalmopathy from stable hyperthyroidism.

Germline CDR1 SGHRS, CDR2 YFSETQ. This CDR3 region has 16 residues. The ends lost 6 bases at V and 8 bases at J; junction bases unmatched: 14. The source material, RNA transcripts, was used to amplify TCR beta CDR3 regions. TCR CDR3 underwent first-round RT-PCR with the HTBI primer set. A single record per CDR3 protein comes from TCRdb applying MiXCR to the multiplex PCR reads. The sample lists approximately 600,000 distinct CDR3 sequences, around 16% occurring once. A single count supports this clonotype. What it binds is not known. The sequencing input was blood. The chain joins TRBV5-1 to TRBJ2-3, with 11 positions matching TRBD2. This clonotype was sampled from a woman between 25 and 40 years old with Graves' hyperthyroidism. CDR3 in amino acids: CASTTPLAGDEGTQYF. CDR3 bases: TGCGCCAGCACCACACCACTAGCGGGAGATGAGGGTACGCAGTATTTT.